The source of this TCR beta chain is a study of T-cell reconstitution after alpha-beta-depleted transplantation in children. This clonotype has a handful of counts. The antigen is unknown. Study-level results: There were reportedly several hundred expanded graft clones from which alpha-beta T cells came about two months after transplant.

Construction of the TCRbeta library involved unique molecular identifiers. TCRdb used MiXCR to reprocess the PCR reads, holding one entry per CDR3 protein. In the table there are around 440,000 distinct CDR3 sequences, 15% to 20% of which are singletons. Germline CDR1 and CDR2: SGHDN and FVKESK. The V gene lost 4 bases and the J gene lost 4 bases, with 20 bases spanning the gap. This CDR3 is built from 17 residues. This receptor was identified in a boy less than two years old who had a stem cell transplant for Wiskott-Aldrich syndrome, so the T cells may come from the graft donor. V usage is TRBV14 and J usage is TRBJ2-1; D ambiguous. Sequenced here: PBMCs, mostly from graft donor cells, sampled 360 days after TCRalphabeta/CD19-depleted stem cell transplant. The CDR3 DNA reads TGTGCCAGCAGCCCCCCTAAGGACGGACGTTTTTACAATGAGCAGTTCTTC. Amino acids: CASSPPKDGRFYNEQFF.